This is a list of T cell receptor beta chains from one sample in a study of blood T cell repertoires in COVID-19. The assay was immunoSEQ multiplex PCR, and TCRdb's table has in-frame clones only and misses some. The sample records approximately 150,000 clones, approximately 88% being singletons. The sample taken for sequencing was PBMCs or T cells enriched from blood (not recorded which). The receptors were sampled from a man between 65 and 79 years old who had been exposed to COVID-19. Each CDR3 is given with its conserved first and last residue. Each record gives: D gene, J gene, clone size, V gene, CDR3 protein, CDR3 DNA. The D gene is left open where the match is weak. Size values are once, few and many counts, or a class for expanded clones, and some rows have none.

D gene: TRBD1; J gene: TRBJ1-1; clone size: NA; V gene: TRBV14; CDR3 protein: CASSLPRQGATEAFF; CDR3 DNA: TGTGCCAGCAGCCTCCCACGACAGGGCGCGACTGAAGCTTTCTTT
D gene: NA; J gene: TRBJ2-5; clone size: NA; V gene: TRBV29-1; CDR3 protein: CSVKGVFQETQYF; CDR3 DNA: TGCAGCGTTAAGGGGGTCTTCCAAGAGACCCAGTACTTC
D gene: NA; J gene: TRBJ1-2; clone size: NA; V gene: TRBV6-1; CDR3 protein: CASSEGGEGYGYTF; CDR3 DNA: TGTGCCAGCAGTGAAGGGGGGGAAGGCTATGGCTACACCTTC
D gene: TRBD1; J gene: TRBJ1-2; clone size: few; V gene: TRBV3-1/TRBV3-2; CDR3 protein: CASSQEGTGANYGYTF; CDR3 DNA: TGTGCCAGCAGCCAAGAAGGGACAGGGGCTAACTATGGCTACACCTTC
D gene: TRBD1; J gene: TRBJ1-2; clone size: NA; V gene: TRBV5-1; CDR3 protein: CASSLTQGAGTF; CDR3 DNA: TGCGCCAGCAGCTTAACACAGGGGGCGGGGACCTTC
D gene: TRBD2; J gene: TRBJ2-2; clone size: once; V gene: TRBV18; CDR3 protein: CASSPLGLAGVINTGELFF; CDR3 DNA: TGTGCCAGCTCACCTCTCGGACTAGCGGGAGTTATTAACACCGGGGAGCTGTTTTTT
D gene: TRBD2; J gene: TRBJ2-3; clone size: NA; V gene: TRBV11-2; CDR3 protein: CASSIPSGSTDTQYF; CDR3 DNA: TGTGCCAGCAGCATACCTAGCGGAAGCACAGATACGCAGTATTTT
D gene: TRBD2; J gene: TRBJ2-1; clone size: NA; V gene: TRBV6-1; CDR3 protein: CASSVRTSGGDNEQFF; CDR3 DNA: TGTGCCAGCAGTGTTCGGACTAGCGGGGGTGACAATGAGCAGTTCTTC
D gene: NA; J gene: TRBJ2-3; clone size: NA; V gene: TRBV11-2; CDR3 protein: CASSSNVGSVTDTQYF; CDR3 DNA: TGTGCCAGCAGCTCCAACGTTGGTAGCGTGACAGATACGCAGTATTTT
D gene: TRBD1; J gene: TRBJ2-7; clone size: few; V gene: TRBV20-1; CDR3 protein: CSASVYRTGMQYEQYF; CDR3 DNA: TGCAGTGCTAGTGTTTATCGGACAGGGATGCAATACGAGCAGTACTTC